These T cell receptor beta chains were read from a single sample in a study of cytomegalovirus exposure and HLA in healthy donors. Libraries were prepared by immunoSEQ multiplex PCR; TCRdb keeps only in-frame clonotypes and omits some of them. Among 90,000 to 100,000 clones listed, about 80% were seen once. Sequencing was carried out using PBMCs. These receptors all come from a man aged 40-49 years in good health and CMV-seronegative. Each CDR3 is given with its conserved first and last residue. A D gene is named only where the DNA matches it firmly. Where a row states a size, it is once, few, many or the class of an expanded clone; other rows omit it.

clone_size	v_call	j_call	d_call	cdr3_aa	cdr3_nt
NA	TRBV7-2	TRBJ2-5	TRBD2	CASSLGLALETQYF	TGTGCCAGCAGCTTGGGACTAGCCTTGGAGACCCAGTACTTC
few	TRBV9	TRBJ2-5	TRBD2	CASSEGRTSGQETQYF	TGTGCCAGCAGCGAGGGGCGGACTAGCGGCCAAGAGACCCAGTACTTC
NA	TRBV11-3	TRBJ2-1	NA	CASSLGMVRDTGHNEQFF	TGTGCCAGCAGCTTAGGGATGGTTCGGGACACCGGTCACAATGAGCAGTTCTTC
NA	TRBV6-1	TRBJ2-7	TRBD1	CASRSPGGNEQYF	TGTGCCAGCAGGTCTCCAGGGGGCAACGAGCAGTACTTC
NA	TRBV7-9	TRBJ1-2	NA	CASSLEGRLHDGYTF	TGTGCCAGCAGCTTAGAAGGCAGGCTGCACGATGGCTACACCTTC
NA	TRBV5-1	TRBJ1-5	TRBD1	CASSLGAGGDQPQHF	TGCGCCAGCAGCTTGGGCGCAGGGGGCGATCAGCCCCAGCATTTT
NA	TRBV11-2	TRBJ2-3	TRBD1	CASSKNRGQSTDTQYF	TGTGCCAGCAGCAAAAACAGGGGTCAGAGCACAGATACGCAGTATTTT
NA	TRBV4-1	TRBJ2-2	TRBD2	CASSQDLGTSMIGELFF	TGCGCCAGCAGCCAAGATCTTGGGACTAGCATGATCGGGGAGCTGTTTTTT
once	TRBV7-8	TRBJ1-1	NA	CASSARGGKTEAFF	TGTGCCAGCAGCGCGAGGGGGGGTAAAACTGAAGCTTTCTTT
once	TRBV7-9	TRBJ2-4	TRBD2	CASSPGGAEDIQYF	TGTGCCAGCAGCCCCGGGGGGGCAGAGGACATTCAGTACTTC
NA	TRBV7-2	TRBJ2-2	NA	CASKERRNTGELFF	TGTGCCAGCAAAGAAAGGAGGAACACCGGGGAGCTGTTTTTT
once	TRBV18	TRBJ1-6	TRBD1	CASSPGAGGTPLHF	TGTGCCAGCTCACCGGGGGCAGGGGGCACACCCCTCCACTTT
NA	TRBV28	TRBJ2-7	NA	CASSLSGYEQYF	TGTGCCAGCAGTTTATCGGGGTACGAGCAGTACTTC
NA	TRBV27	TRBJ2-7	TRBD2	CASSPGLAAEQYF	TGTGCCAGCAGCCCGGGACTAGCAGCCGAGCAGTACTTC
NA	TRBV28	TRBJ2-7	TRBD2	CASSPGGGGEAYEQYF	TGTGCCAGCAGCCCCGGGGGGGGAGGAGAAGCCTACGAGCAGTACTTC
NA	TRBV18	TRBJ2-7	TRBD1	CAGQGTASYEQYF	TGTGCCGGCCAGGGGACAGCCTCCTACGAGCAGTACTTC
NA	TRBV9	TRBJ2-3	NA	CASSVEGQSTDTQYF	TGTGCCAGCAGCGTAGAGGGGCAGAGCACAGATACGCAGTATTTT
NA	TRBV4-3	TRBJ2-1	NA	CASSQEYIGGEGYNEQFF	TGCGCCAGCAGCCAAGAATATATAGGAGGGGAAGGCTACAATGAGCAGTTCTTC
NA	TRBV10-3	TRBJ2-3	TRBD2	CAISDPRGGPSGRSGTDTQYF	TGTGCCATCAGTGACCCGAGGGGGGGGCCTAGCGGGAGGTCGGGCACAGATACGCAGTATTTT
NA	TRBV11-2	TRBJ1-1	TRBD1	CASSEQGARTEAFF	TGTGCCAGCAGCGAACAGGGGGCGCGCACTGAAGCTTTCTTT
once	TRBV7-9	TRBJ2-1	TRBD1	CSSSSRTGGIEQFF	TGTTCCAGCAGCTCCCGGACAGGGGGAATTGAGCAGTTCTTC
NA	TRBV6-1	TRBJ2-1	NA	CASAGKTGLDNEQFF	TGTGCCAGTGCGGGGAAGACAGGGCTTGACAATGAGCAGTTCTTC
NA	TRBV14	TRBJ2-1	NA	CASSQEFVGASEQFF	TGTGCCAGCAGCCAAGAGTTTGTGGGGGCGAGTGAGCAGTTCTTC
few	TRBV4-1	TRBJ2-1	NA	CASSQTRDNEQFF	TGCGCCAGCAGCCAAACGAGGGACAATGAGCAGTTCTTC
NA	TRBV7-9	TRBJ2-3	NA	CASSSSLAGPSAVMYF	TGTGCCAGCAGCTCGAGTTTGGCAGGGCCTAGCGCCGTTATGTATTTT
NA	TRBV6-5	TRBJ1-1	TRBD1	CASSFTGTGGTEAFF	TGTGCCAGCAGTTTTACCGGGACAGGGGGCACTGAAGCTTTCTTT
few	TRBV5-1	TRBJ2-2	TRBD1	CASGSGTGAVTGELFF	TGCGCCAGCGGGTCCGGGACAGGGGCTGTTACCGGGGAGCTGTTTTTT
once	TRBV4-1	TRBJ2-5	TRBD2	CASSQDMASGGQKTQYF	TGCGCCAGCAGCCAAGATATGGCTAGCGGGGGGCAGAAGACCCAGTACTTC
NA	TRBV7-2	TRBJ1-5	TRBD1	CASSRPGTGNQPQHF	TGTGCCAGCAGCCGTCCCGGGACAGGCAATCAGCCCCAGCATTTT
NA	TRBV7-9	TRBJ2-5	TRBD2	CASSSRGGMETQYF	TGTGCCAGCAGCTCCCGGGGGGGAATGGAGACCCAGTACTTC
few	TRBV27	TRBJ2-5	NA	CASSLRQQETQYF	TGTGCCAGCAGTTTGCGACAGCAAGAGACCCAGTACTTC
NA	TRBV11-2	TRBJ2-1	NA	CASSLVADNEQFF	TGTGCCAGCAGCTTAGTGGCCGACAATGAGCAGTTCTTC
NA	TRBV19	TRBJ1-5	NA	CASSPGRASNQPQHF	TGTGCCAGTAGCCCAGGGAGGGCCAGCAATCAGCCCCAGCATTTT
NA	TRBV7-2	TRBJ1-5	NA	CASSLVGRDGQPQHF	TGTGCCAGCAGCTTAGTGGGCAGGGATGGTCAGCCCCAGCATTTT
NA	TRBV28	TRBJ2-1	TRBD2	CASSTQTSGGASEQFF	TGTGCCAGCAGTACCCAGACTAGCGGGGGGGCCAGTGAGCAGTTCTTC
few	TRBV5-1	TRBJ1-2	TRBD1	CASSPDRELYGYTF	TGCGCCAGCAGCCCGGACAGGGAACTCTATGGCTACACCTTC
NA	TRBV11-2	TRBJ2-1	NA	CASSILGSYNEQFF	TGTGCCAGCAGCATATTAGGGAGTTACAATGAGCAGTTCTTC
NA	TRBV18	TRBJ1-1	NA	CASSPLGADLNTEAFF	TGTGCCAGCTCACCACTGGGGGCGGACCTAAACACTGAAGCTTTCTTT
NA	TRBV2	TRBJ1-5	TRBD1	CASSRQGANLNQPQHF	TGTGCCAGCAGTCGGCAGGGGGCAAACCTTAATCAGCCCCAGCATTTT
NA	TRBV9	TRBJ2-1	TRBD2	CASSGVGRVLAGDGYNEQFF	TGTGCCAGCAGCGGCGTGGGGAGGGTGCTAGCGGGAGACGGATACAATGAGCAGTTCTTC
NA	TRBV15	TRBJ1-1	TRBD1	CATSTRGDTEAFF	TGTGCCACCAGCACCAGGGGGGACACTGAAGCTTTCTTT
NA	TRBV5-4	TRBJ1-1	TRBD1	CASSSDRGATGAFF	TGTGCCAGCAGCTCTGACAGGGGGGCCACGGGGGCTTTCTTT
NA	TRBV29-1	TRBJ1-3	NA	CSAGGGTASGNTIYF	TGCAGCGCTGGAGGAGGGACTGCATCTGGAAACACCATATATTTT
NA	TRBV4-1	TRBJ1-1	TRBD1	CASRQPGQGTTEAFF	TGCGCCAGCAGGCAACCGGGACAGGGGACAACTGAAGCTTTCTTT
few	TRBV6-1	TRBJ1-6	TRBD1	CASSERGPQDSPLHF	TGTGCCAGCAGTGAGAGGGGGCCGCAGGATTCACCCCTCCACTTT
NA	TRBV6-1	TRBJ1-3	TRBD1	CASSPPGQTGNTIYF	TGTGCCAGCAGTCCACCGGGACAGACTGGAAACACCATATATTTT
NA	TRBV4-3	TRBJ2-3	TRBD1	CASSQGQGAADTQYF	TGCGCCAGCAGCCAAGGACAGGGGGCAGCTGATACGCAGTATTTT
NA	TRBV6-5	TRBJ2-2	NA	CASSYGTFSGGELFF	TGTGCCAGCAGTTACGGGACTTTCTCGGGCGGGGAGCTGTTTTTT
NA	TRBV5-4	TRBJ2-7	NA	CASSRQDSYEQYF	TGTGCCAGCAGCCGACAGGACTCCTACGAGCAGTACTTC
NA	TRBV2	TRBJ2-3	TRBD2	CASSVVGGGRTDTQYF	TGTGCCAGCAGTGTCGTAGGCGGGGGGCGCACAGATACGCAGTATTTT
NA	TRBV30	TRBJ1-5	NA	CAWSVGENSNQPQHF	TGTGCCTGGAGTGTCGGGGAGAATAGCAATCAGCCCCAGCATTTT
NA	TRBV2	TRBJ2-3	NA	CASSGLSGGSQYF	TGTGCCAGCAGTGGTTTATCGGGTGGGAGTCAGTATTTT
NA	TRBV7-9	TRBJ2-3	TRBD2	CASSLPPGGFTDTQYF	TGTGCCAGCAGCCTCCCCCCCGGGGGGTTCACAGATACGCAGTATTTT
once	TRBV15	TRBJ2-5	NA	CATGARWETQYF	TGTGCCACCGGGGCCCGCTGGGAGACCCAGTACTTC